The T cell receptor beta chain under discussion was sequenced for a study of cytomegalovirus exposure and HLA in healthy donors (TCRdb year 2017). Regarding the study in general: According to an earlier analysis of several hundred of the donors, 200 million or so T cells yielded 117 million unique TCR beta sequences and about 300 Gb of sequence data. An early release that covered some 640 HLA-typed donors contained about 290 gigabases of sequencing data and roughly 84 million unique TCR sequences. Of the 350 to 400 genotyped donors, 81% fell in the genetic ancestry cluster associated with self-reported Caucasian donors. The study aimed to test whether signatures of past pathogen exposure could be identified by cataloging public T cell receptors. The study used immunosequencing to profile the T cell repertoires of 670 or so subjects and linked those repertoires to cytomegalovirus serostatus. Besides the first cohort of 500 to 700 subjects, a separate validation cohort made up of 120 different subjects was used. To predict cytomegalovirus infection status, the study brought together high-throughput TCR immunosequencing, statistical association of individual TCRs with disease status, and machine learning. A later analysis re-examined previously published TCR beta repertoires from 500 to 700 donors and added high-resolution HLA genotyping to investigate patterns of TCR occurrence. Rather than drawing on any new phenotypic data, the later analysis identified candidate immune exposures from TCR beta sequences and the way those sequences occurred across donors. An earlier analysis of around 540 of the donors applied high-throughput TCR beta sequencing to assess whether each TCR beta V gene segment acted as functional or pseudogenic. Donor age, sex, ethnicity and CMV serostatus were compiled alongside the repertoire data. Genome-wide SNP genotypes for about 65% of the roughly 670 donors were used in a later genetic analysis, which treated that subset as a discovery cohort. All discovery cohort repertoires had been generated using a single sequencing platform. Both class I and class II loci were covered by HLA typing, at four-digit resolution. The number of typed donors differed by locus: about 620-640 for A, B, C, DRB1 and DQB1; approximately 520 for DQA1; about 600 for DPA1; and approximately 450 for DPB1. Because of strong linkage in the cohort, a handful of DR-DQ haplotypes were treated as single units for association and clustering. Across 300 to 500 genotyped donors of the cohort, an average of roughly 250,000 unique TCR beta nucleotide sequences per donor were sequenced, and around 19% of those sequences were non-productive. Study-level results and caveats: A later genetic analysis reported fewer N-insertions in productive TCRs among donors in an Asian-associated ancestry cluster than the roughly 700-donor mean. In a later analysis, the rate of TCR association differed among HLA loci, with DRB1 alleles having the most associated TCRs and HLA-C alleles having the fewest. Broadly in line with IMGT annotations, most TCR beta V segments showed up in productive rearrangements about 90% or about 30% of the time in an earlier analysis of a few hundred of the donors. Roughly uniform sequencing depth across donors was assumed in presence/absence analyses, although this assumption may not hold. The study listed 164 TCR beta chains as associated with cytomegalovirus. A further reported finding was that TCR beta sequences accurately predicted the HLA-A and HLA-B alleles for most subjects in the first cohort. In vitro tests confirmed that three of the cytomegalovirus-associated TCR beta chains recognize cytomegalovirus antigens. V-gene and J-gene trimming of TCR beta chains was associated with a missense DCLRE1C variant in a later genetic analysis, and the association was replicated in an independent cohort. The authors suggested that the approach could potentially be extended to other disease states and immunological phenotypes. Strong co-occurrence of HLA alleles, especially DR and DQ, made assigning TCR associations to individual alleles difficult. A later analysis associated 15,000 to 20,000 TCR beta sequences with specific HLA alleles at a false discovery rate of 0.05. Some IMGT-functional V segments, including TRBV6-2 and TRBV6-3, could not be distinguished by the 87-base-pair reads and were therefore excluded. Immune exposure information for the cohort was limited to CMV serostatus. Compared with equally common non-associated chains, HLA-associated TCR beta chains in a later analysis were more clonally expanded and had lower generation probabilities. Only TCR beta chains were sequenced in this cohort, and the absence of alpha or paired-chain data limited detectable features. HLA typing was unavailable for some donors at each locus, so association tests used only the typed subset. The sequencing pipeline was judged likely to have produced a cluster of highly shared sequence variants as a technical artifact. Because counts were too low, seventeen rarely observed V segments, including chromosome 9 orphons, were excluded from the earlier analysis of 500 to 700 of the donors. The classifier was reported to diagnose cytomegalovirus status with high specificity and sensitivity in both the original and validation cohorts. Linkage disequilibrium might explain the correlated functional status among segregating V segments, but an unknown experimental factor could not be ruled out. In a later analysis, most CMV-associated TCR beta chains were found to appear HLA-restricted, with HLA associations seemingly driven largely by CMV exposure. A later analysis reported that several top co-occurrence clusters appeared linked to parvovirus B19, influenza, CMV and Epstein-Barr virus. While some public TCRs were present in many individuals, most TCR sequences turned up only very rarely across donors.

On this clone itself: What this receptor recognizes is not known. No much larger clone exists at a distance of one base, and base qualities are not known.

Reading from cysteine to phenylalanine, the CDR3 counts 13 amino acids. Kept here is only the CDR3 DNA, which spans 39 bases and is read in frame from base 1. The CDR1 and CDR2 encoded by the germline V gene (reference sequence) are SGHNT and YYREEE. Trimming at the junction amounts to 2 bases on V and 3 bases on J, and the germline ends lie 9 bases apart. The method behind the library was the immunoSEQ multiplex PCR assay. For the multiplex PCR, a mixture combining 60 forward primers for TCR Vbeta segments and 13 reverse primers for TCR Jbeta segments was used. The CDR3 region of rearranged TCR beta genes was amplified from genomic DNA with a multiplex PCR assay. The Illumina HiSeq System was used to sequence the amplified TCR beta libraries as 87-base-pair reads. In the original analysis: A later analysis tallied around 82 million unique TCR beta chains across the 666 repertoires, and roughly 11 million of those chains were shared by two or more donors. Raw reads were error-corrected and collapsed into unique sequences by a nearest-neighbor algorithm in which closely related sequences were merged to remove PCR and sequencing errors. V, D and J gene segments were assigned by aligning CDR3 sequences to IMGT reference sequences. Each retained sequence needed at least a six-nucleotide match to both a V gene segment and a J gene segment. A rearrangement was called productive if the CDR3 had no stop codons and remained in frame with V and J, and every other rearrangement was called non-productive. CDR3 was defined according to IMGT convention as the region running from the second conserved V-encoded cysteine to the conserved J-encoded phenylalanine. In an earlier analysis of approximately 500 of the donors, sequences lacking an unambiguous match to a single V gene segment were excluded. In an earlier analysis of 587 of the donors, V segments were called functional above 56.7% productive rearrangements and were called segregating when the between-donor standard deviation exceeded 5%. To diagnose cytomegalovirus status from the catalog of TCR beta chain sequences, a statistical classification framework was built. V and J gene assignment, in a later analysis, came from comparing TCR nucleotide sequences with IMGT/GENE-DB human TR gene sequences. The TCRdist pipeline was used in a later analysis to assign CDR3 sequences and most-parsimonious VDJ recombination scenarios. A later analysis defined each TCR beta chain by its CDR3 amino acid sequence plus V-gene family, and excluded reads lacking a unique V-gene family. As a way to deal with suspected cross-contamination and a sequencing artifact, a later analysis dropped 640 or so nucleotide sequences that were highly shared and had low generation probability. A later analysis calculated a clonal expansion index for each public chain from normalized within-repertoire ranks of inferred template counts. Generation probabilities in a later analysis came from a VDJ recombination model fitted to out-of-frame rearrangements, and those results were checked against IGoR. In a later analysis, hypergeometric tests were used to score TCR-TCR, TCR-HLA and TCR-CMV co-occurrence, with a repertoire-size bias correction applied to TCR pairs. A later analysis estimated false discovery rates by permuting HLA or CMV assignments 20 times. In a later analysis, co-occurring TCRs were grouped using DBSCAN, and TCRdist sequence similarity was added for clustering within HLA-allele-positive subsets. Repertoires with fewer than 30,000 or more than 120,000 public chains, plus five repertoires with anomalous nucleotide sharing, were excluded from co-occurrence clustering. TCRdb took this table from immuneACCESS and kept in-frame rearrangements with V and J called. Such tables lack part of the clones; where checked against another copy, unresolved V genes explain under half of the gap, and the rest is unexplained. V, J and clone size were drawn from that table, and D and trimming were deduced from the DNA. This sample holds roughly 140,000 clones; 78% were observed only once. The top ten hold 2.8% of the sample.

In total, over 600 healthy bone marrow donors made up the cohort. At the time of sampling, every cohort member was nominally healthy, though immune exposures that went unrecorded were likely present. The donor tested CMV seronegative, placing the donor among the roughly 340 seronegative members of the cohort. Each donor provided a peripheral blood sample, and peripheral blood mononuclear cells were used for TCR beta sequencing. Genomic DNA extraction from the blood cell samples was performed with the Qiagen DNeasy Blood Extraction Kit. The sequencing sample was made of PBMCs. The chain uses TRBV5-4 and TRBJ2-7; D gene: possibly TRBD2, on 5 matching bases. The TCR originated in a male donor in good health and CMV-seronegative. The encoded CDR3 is CASSLRGFYEQYF. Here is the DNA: TGTGCCAGCAGCTTACGGGGTTTCTACGAGCAGTACTTC.